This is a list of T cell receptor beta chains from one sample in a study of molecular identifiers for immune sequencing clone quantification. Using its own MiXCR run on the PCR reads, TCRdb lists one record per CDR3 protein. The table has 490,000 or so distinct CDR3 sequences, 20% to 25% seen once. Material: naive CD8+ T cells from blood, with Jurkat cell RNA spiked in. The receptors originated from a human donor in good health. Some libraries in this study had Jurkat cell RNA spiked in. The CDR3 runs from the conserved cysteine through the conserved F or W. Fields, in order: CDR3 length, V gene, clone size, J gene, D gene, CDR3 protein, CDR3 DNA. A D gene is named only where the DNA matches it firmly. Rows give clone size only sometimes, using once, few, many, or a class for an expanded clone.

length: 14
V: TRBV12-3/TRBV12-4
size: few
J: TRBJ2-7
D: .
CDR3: CASSFSFSSYEQYF
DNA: TGTGCCAGCAGTTTTTCGTTCAGCTCCTACGAGCAGTACTTC

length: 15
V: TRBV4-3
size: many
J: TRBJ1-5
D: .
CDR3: CASSQDGGSNQPQHF
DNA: TGCGCCAGCAGCCAAGATGGGGGAAGCAATCAGCCCCAGCATTTT

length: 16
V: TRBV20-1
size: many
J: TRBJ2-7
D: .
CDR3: CSARDGEGGRAYEQYF
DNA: TGCAGTGCTAGAGATGGGGAGGGGGGCCGGGCCTACGAGCAGTACTTC

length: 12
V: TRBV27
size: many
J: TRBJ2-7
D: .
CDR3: CASSSSAYEQYF
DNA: TGTGCCAGCAGTTCATCGGCCTACGAGCAGTACTTC

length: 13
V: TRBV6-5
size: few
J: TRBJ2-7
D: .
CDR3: CASKGTGTHEQYF
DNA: TGTGCCAGCAAGGGGACCGGGACTCACGAGCAGTACTTC

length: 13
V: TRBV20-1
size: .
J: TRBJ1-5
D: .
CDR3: CSAALGYNQPQHF
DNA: TGCAGTGCTGCCCTGGGGTACAATCAGCCCCAGCATTTT

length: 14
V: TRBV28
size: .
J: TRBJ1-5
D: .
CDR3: CASSEHYSNQPQHF
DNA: TGTGCCAGCAGTGAACATTATAGCAATCAGCCCCAGCATTTT

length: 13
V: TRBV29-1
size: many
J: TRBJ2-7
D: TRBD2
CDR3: CSVEDQAGDEQYF
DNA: TGCAGCGTTGAAGATCAAGCGGGAGACGAGCAGTACTTC

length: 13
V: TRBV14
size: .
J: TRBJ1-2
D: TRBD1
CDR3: CASSLDRNYGYTF
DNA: TGTGCCAGCAGCTTGGACAGGAACTATGGCTACACCTTC

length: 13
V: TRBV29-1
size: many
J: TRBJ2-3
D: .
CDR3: CSVTGLQLGTQYF
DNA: TGCAGCGTGACCGGGCTCCAGCTGGGTACGCAGTATTTT

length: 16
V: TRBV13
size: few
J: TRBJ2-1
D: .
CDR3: CASSSSGTSKYNEQFF
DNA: TGTGCCAGCAGCTCATCCGGGACATCAAAGTACAATGAGCAGTTCTTC

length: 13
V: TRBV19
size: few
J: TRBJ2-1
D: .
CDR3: CASSMQPYNEQFF
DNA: TGTGCCAGTAGTATGCAGCCCTACAATGAGCAGTTCTTC

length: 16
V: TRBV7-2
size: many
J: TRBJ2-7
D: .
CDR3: CASSLAPGINIYEQYF
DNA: TGTGCCAGCAGCTTAGCCCCCGGGATCAATATATACGAGCAGTACTTC

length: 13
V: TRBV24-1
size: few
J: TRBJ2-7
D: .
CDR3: CATSRGPSYEQYF
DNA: TGTGCCACCAGTAGAGGACCCTCCTACGAGCAGTACTTC

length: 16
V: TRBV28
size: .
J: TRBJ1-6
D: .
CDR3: CASSLPTESISSPLHF
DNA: TGTGCCAGCAGTTTACCGACAGAGAGTATCTCTTCACCCCTCCACTTT

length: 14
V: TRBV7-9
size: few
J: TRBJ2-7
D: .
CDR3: CASMSQGQRVEQYF
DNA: TGTGCCAGCATGAGCCAAGGTCAAAGGGTCGAGCAGTACTTC

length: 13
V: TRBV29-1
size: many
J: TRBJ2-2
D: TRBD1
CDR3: CSSYRGNTGELFF
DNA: TGCAGCAGTTACAGGGGGAACACCGGGGAGCTGTTTTTT

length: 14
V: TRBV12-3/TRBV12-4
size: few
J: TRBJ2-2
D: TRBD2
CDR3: CASNLSGVTGELFF
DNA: TGTGCCAGCAACCTTAGCGGGGTCACCGGGGAGCTGTTTTTT

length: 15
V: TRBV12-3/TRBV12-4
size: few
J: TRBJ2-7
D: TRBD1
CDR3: CASSPSGTGRYEQYF
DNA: TGTGCCAGCAGTCCCTCCGGGACAGGGAGATACGAGCAGTACTTC

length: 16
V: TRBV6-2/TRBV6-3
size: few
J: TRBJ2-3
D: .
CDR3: CASRPRTGRSTDTQYF
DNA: TGTGCCAGCAGACCAAGAACAGGGCGGTCAACAGATACGCAGTATTTT

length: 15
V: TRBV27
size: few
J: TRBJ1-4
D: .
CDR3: CASSPTGPPREKLFF
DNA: TGTGCCAGCAGTCCGACGGGTCCCCCGCGAGAAAAACTGTTTTTT

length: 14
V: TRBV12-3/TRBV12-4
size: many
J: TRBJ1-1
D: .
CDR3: CASSVTGQDTEAFF
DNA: TGTGCCAGCTCCGTAACAGGGCAGGACACTGAAGCTTTCTTT

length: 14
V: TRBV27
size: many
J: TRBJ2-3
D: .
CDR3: CASSFLDRTDTQYF
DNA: TGTGCCAGCAGTTTTCTAGACCGAACAGATACGCAGTATTTT

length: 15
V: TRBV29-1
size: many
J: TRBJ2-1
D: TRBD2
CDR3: CSVVGLAASYNEQFF
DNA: TGCAGCGTTGTAGGACTAGCGGCCTCCTACAATGAGCAGTTCTTC

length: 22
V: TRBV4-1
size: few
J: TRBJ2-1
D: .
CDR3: CASSHLQTPVPGLPSSYNEQFF
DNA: TGCGCCAGCAGCCACCTCCAAACCCCCGTGCCGGGACTTCCGAGCTCCTACAATGAGCAGTTCTTC

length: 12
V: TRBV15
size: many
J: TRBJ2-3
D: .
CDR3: CATSRDRDTQYF
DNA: TGTGCCACCAGCAGAGATAGAGATACGCAGTATTTT

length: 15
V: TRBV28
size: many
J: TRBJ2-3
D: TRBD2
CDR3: CASSSGTSVADTQYF
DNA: TGTGCCAGCAGCTCCGGGACTAGCGTAGCAGATACGCAGTATTTT